Listed here are 8 T cell receptor beta chains from one sample, sequenced in a study of cytomegalovirus exposure and HLA in healthy donors. The study ran its PCR with 60 Vbeta and 13 Jbeta primers. The repertoire was sequenced with immunoSEQ multiplex PCR; TCRdb's copy has only in-frame clones and lacks some. The sample carries 100,000 to 150,000 clones, around 74% recorded once. Sequencing was performed on PBMCs. The source of these receptors is a man in his sixties in good health and CMV-seropositive.

V is TRBV5-5 and J is TRBJ1-1; 11 nucleotides agree with TRBD1. The trim removed 0 bases at V and 4 bases at J, leaving 2 bases unmatched. Germline assignment: CDR1 SGHKS and CDR2 YYEKEE (reference sequence). The CDR3 runs to 15 residues. CDR3 amino acids: CASSLAGTGGTEAFF. The CDR3 DNA follows: TGTGCCAGCAGCTTGGCCGGGACAGGGGGCACTGAAGCTTTCTTT. Supplemented by reference TRBV5-5 and TRBJ1-1, the full variable domain reads DAGVTQSPTHLIKTRGQQVTLRCSPISGHKSVSWYQQVLGQGPQFIFQYYEKEERGRGNFPDRFSARQFPNYSSELNVNALLLGDSALYLCASSLAGTGGTEAFFGQGTRLTVV.

V is TRBV28 and J is TRBJ2-5; D is unclear. Germline V gene sequence: CDR1 MDHEN, CDR2 SYDVKM. This CDR3 has 13 amino acids. Trimming took 6 bases from V and 5 from J, leaving 13 bases between them. CDR3 region: CASSRGEWETQYF. For the CDR3, the DNA is TGTGCCAGCAGCCGCGGTGAATGGGAGACCCAGTACTTC.

This chain connects TRBV6-4 to TRBJ2-7; 8 positions match TRBD1. The CDR3 sequence is 14 residues long. The ends lost 6 bases at V and 2 bases at J; junction bases unmatched: 6. Germline V gene lookup returns CDR1 MRHNA and CDR2 SNTAGT. CDR3 residues: CASSSGQGPYEQYF. Here the CDR3 DNA reads TGTGCCAGCAGCTCCGGACAGGGCCCCTACGAGCAGTACTTC.

This chain links TRBV30 with TRBJ2-7; 10 bases map to TRBD1. The CDR3 has 13 amino acids. V was pared by 2 bases and J by 5 bases, with 3 bases of the junction left unmatched. Germline CDR1 is GTSNPN and CDR2 is SVGIG (reference sequence). DNA for the CDR3: TGTGCCTGGAGTAGGGACAGGGGAAACGAGCAGTACTTC. Protein: CAWSRDRGNEQYF.

This clone has only one observation. The J gene is TRBJ1-3, the V gene TRBV5-1; D call uncertain. V lost 5 bases and J lost 2, with 8 bases in between. This CDR3 spans 13 amino acids. The V gene's germline CDR1 is SGHRS and CDR2 YFSETQ. The CDR3 region is CASREVAGNTIYF. The DNA for the CDR3 is TGCGCCAGCAGGGAGGTCGCTGGAAACACCATATATTTT.

The V gene is TRBV10-3, the J gene TRBJ2-7, with 7 bases aligning to TRBD1. From germline, CDR1 is ENHRY and CDR2 SYGVKD. After removal of 10 bases from V and 6 bases from J, the junction contained 12 bases not matched to a gene. The CDR3 has 13 amino acids. CDR3 sequence (DNA): TGTGCCACCCAGACAGGGTCGTTCCGCGAGCAGTACTTC. Translating gives CATQTGSFREQYF.

The V call is TRBV19, the J call TRBJ2-2; 10 bases are a match to TRBD1. The ends lost 5 bases at V and 6 bases at J; junction bases unmatched: 6. Germline assignment: CDR1 LNHDA and CDR2 SQIVND (reference sequence). The CDR3 has 15 amino acids. The CDR3 DNA reads TGTGCCAGTAGTGACAGGGGGCGAATTCCCGGGGAGCTGTTTTTT. This encodes CASSDRGRIPGELFF.

The chain combines TRBV5-1 with TRBJ2-5; TRBD2 is a possible D gene (6 bases). The J call is in doubt because the DNA end fits TRBJ2-7 better. Germline V gives CDR1 SGHRS, CDR2 YFSETQ. The CDR3 has 15 amino acids. This CDR3 reads CASSWEDDSRYEQYF. The CDR3 bases are TGCGCCAGCAGCTGGGAGGACGACAGCCGCTACGAGCAGTACTTC.